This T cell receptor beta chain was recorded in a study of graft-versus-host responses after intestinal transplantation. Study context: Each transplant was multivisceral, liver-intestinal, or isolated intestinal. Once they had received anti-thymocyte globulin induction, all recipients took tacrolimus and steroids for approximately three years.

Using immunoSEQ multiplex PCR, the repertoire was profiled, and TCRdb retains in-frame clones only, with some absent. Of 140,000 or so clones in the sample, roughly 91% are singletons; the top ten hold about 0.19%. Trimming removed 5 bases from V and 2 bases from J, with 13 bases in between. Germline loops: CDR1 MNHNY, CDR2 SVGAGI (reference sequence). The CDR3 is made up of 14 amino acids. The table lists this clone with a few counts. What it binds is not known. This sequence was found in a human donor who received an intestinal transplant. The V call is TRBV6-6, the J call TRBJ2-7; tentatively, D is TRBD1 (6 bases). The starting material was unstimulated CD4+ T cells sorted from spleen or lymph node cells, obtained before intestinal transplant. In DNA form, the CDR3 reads TGTGCCAGCAGTGGAGACAGGAGCGCCTACGAGCAGTACTTC. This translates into CASSGDRSAYEQYF.